One and the same sample provided the 3 T cell receptor beta chains below, sequenced in a study of blood T cell repertoires in COVID-19. Sequencing used immunoSEQ multiplex PCR; TCRdb keeps in-frame clones, though not all of them. This sample has approximately 130,000 clones, with approximately 81% found just once. The source material was peripheral blood. The receptors derive from a woman aged 60-70 years with active or convalescent COVID-19.

This chain uses TRBV5-1 with TRBJ1-1; 8 bases match TRBD1. J gave up 4 bases and V 3 bases, and 14 bases lay outside the gene matches. The CDR3 is 17 amino acids. Germline CDR1 reads SGHRS; CDR2 reads YFSETQ. The CDR3 coding sequence is TGCGCCAGCAGCTCGTCCGCAGGGGGCGCGTGGGGCACTGAAGCTTTCTTT. This translates into CASSSSAGGAWGTEAFF.

Only one count was recorded for this clone. CDR3 amino acids: CASSTRQDSYNEQFF. CDR3 nucleotide sequence: TGTGCCAGCAGCACGCGACAGGATTCCTACAATGAGCAGTTCTTC. This chain connects TRBV9 to TRBJ2-1, with D perhaps TRBD1 (6 bases). V was shortened by 4 bases and J by 1 base, with 12 bases between the two germline ends. Germline V gives CDR1 SGDLS, CDR2 YYNGEE. This CDR3 is 15 amino acids long.

Turning to this clone: Other nucleotide sequences in the sample specify the same CDR3. This chain joins TRBV19 and TRBJ2-7; the D is unclear. This CDR3 comprises 14 residues. Germline V CDR1 and CDR2: LNHDA, SQIVND (reference sequence). V was cut by 1 base and J by 3 bases, with 10 bases left in between. The DNA of the CDR3 is TGTGCCAGTAGTATAGGCGGCTCTAGCTACGAGCAGTACTTC. Translated: CASSIGGSSYEQYF.